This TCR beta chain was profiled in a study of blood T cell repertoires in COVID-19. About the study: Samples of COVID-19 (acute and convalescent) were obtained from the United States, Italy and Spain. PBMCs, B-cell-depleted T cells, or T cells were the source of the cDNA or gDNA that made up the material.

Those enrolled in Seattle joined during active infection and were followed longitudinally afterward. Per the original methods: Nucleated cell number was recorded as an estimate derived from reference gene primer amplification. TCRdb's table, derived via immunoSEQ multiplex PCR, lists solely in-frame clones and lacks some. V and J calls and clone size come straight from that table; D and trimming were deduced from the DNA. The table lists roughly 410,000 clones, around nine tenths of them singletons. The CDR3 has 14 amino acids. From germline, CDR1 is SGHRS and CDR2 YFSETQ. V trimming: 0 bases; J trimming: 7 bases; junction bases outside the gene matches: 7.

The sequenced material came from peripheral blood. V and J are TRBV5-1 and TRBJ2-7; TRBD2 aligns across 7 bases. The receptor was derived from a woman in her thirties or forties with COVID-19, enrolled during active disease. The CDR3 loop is CASSLAGGIGEQYF. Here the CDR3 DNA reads TGCGCCAGCAGCTTGGCCGGGGGGATAGGGGAGCAGTACTTC. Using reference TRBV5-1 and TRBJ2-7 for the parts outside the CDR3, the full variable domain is KAGVTQTPRYLIKTRGQQVTLSCSPISGHRSVSWYQQTPGQGLQFLFEYFSETQRNKGNFPGRFSGRQFSNSRSEMNVSTLELGDSALYLCASSLAGGIGEQYFGPGTRLTVT.